Presented here are 16 T cell receptor beta chains from one specimen sequenced in a study of T cell responses to AZD1222 COVID-19 vaccine. Profiling relied on immunoSEQ multiplex PCR, and the TCRdb table lists in-frame clones only, not all of them. The table records 100,000 to 150,000 clones, just over 90% of them present only once. The sample consisted of peripheral blood, taken 28 days after the second AZD1222 dose. The receptors were sampled from an adult who received the AZD1222 COVID-19 vaccine.

The CDR3 coding sequence is TGTGCCAGTAGTAGGTACAGGACCCAGAACACTGAAGCTTTCTTT. It codes for CASSRYRTQNTEAFF. J is TRBJ1-1 and V is TRBV19; D might be TRBD1 (5 bases). The CDR3 extends over 15 amino acids. Germline CDR1 LNHDA, CDR2 SQIVND (reference sequence). Trimming stripped 4 bases from V and 1 base from J, with 13 bases between. The full variable domain, rest sourced from reference TRBV19 and TRBJ1-1, is DGGITQSPKYLFRKEGQNVTLSCEQNLNHDAMYWYRQDPGQGLRLIYYSQIVNDFQKGDIAEGYSVSREKKESFPLTVTSAQKNPTAFYLCASSRYRTQNTEAFFGQGTRLTVV.

The chain uses TRBV12-3 or TRBV12-4 and TRBJ1-2; weak D call: TRBD1 (6 bases). Trimming shortened V by 3 bases and J by 8 bases, and 13 bases separated the two germline ends. The CDR3 runs 13 residues. The CDR3 protein is CASSFGRTVGYTF. CDR3 sequence (DNA): TGTGCCAGCAGTTTCGGCCGGACAGTCGGCTACACCTTC.

This chain joins TRBV15 and TRBJ2-1; 7 nucleotides agree with TRBD2. Germline values: CDR1 LNHNV, CDR2 YYDKDF (reference sequence). The CDR3 totals 18 residues. With V trimmed by 5 bases and J by 4 bases, 17 bases remained unmatched. In DNA form, the CDR3 reads TGTGCCACCAGCGGGCGTTCACGGGCTAGCGGACATTACAATGAGCAGTTCTTC. Residues: CATSGRSRASGHYNEQFF.

In this sample, this clone turned up once. CDR3 sequence: CASSYYGTEGADTQYF. In DNA form, the CDR3 reads TGTGCCAGCAGTTACTACGGGACAGAGGGCGCAGATACGCAGTATTTT. The V gene is TRBV6-5, the J gene TRBJ2-3; 7 bases are a match to TRBD1. There are 16 residues in the CDR3. V was clipped by 1 base and J by 4 bases; unmatched bases: 8. Germline CDR1 MNHEY, CDR2 SVGAGI.

The chain uses TRBV6-2 or TRBV6-3 and TRBJ2-5; 9 bases agree with TRBD1. The CDR3 extends over 16 amino acids. J was trimmed by 1 base and V by 0 bases; bases with no gene match: 3. Germline loops: CDR1 MNHEY, CDR2 SVGEGT. The CDR3 region is CASSYSQTGGQETQYF. The DNA of the CDR3 is TGTGCCAGCAGTTACTCTCAGACAGGGGGCCAAGAGACCCAGTACTTC.

The V and J genes are TRBV11-2 and TRBJ2-2; no definite D call. CDR3 length equals 13 residues. The germline V and J ends were trimmed by 4 bases and 11 bases, with 14 bases remaining between them. CDR1 is SGHAT and CDR2 is FQNNGV in the germline V gene. CDR3 amino acids: CASSYPRRFELFF. The CDR3 DNA follows: TGTGCCAGCAGCTATCCCCGGCGATTTGAGCTGTTTTTT. Together with reference TRBV11-2 and TRBJ2-2, the CDR3 gives the full variable domain: EAGVAQSPRYKIIEKRQSVAFWCNPISGHATLYWYQQILGQGPKLLIQFQNNGVVDDSQLPKDRFSAERLKGVDSTLKIQPAKLEDSAVYLCASSYPRRFELFFGEGSRLTVL.

This clone was seen once. The chain carries TRBV24-1 and TRBJ2-2; maybe TRBD1 (7 bases). This CDR3 region has 13 residues. Germline V gene sequence: CDR1 KGHDR, CDR2 SFDVKD. Trimming took 7 bases from V and 5 from J, leaving 10 bases between them. CDR3 region: CATRPGGTGELFF. The CDR3 region has the DNA TGTGCCACCAGACCAGGGGGGACCGGGGAGCTGTTTTTT.

J is TRBJ1-5 and V is TRBV6-5; a weak D match, TRBD1 (6 bases). Germline assignment: CDR1 MNHEY and CDR2 SVGAGI. The CDR3 loop spans 14 amino acids. V was clipped by 5 bases and J by 4 bases, with 12 bases between them. The DNA for the CDR3 is TGTGCCAGCAGTCGCGGACAGACTAATCAGCCCCAGCATTTT. This gives the protein CASSRGQTNQPQHF.

This chain uses TRBV6-1 with TRBJ1-1, with 7 bases fitting TRBD1. Germline CDR1 is MNHNS and CDR2 is SASEGT. J lost 1 base, V lost 3 bases, and 5 bases had no gene match. The CDR3 consists of 15 residues. The CDR3 DNA reads TGTGCCAGCAGTGATTCCGGGACAGCGAACACTGAAGCTTTCTTT. Translation gives CASSDSGTANTEAFF.

The chain links TRBV3-1 (or the pseudogene TRBV3-2) to TRBJ2-3; D not resolved. The germline V and J ends were trimmed by 4 bases and 3 bases, with 5 bases remaining between them. This CDR3 is built from 12 residues. Germline V gives CDR1 LGHDT, CDR2 YNNKEL (reference sequence). CDR3 nucleotide sequence: TGTGCCAGCAGCCCCCGGACAGATACGCAGTATTTT. Translation gives CASSPRTDTQYF.

This sequence joins TRBV7-8 and TRBJ2-7; D is tentatively TRBD1 or TRBD2 (6 bases each). Germline CDR1 and CDR2: SGHVS and FQNEAQ. This CDR3 is built from 16 residues. Trimming pared 1 base from V and 4 bases from J, leaving 17 bases between. The CDR3 nucleotides read TGTGCCAGCAGCTTAGGGCGGTGGAGGGGGGAGTACGAGCAGTACTTC. Encoded protein: CASSLGRWRGEYEQYF.

This chain uses TRBV5-4 with TRBJ2-3; 9 bases line up with TRBD2. The CDR3 is made up of 14 amino acids. Trimming removed 4 bases from V and 7 bases from J; junction bases left unmatched: 7. The germline CDR1 and CDR2 sequences are SGHNT and YYREEE (reference sequence). Here the CDR3 reads CASSPVAGDNTQYF. For the CDR3, the DNA is TGTGCCAGCAGCCCAGTAGCGGGGGACAATACGCAGTATTTT. The entire variable domain, with the rest obtained from reference TRBV5-4 and TRBJ2-3, is as follows: ETGVTQSPTHLIKTRGQQVTLRCSSQSGHNTVSWYQQALGQGPQFIFQYYREEENGRGNFPPRFSGLQFPNYSSELNVNALELDDSALYLCASSPVAGDNTQYFGPGTRLTVL.

The V gene is TRBV5-1, the J gene TRBJ2-5; TRBD1 agrees at 9 bases. Germline V gives CDR1 SGHRS, CDR2 YFSETQ. This CDR3 is 14 amino acids long. With V trimmed by 2 bases and J by 7 bases, 6 bases remained unmatched. The CDR3 loop is CASSFHRQGGTQYF. The CDR3 DNA follows: TGCGCCAGCAGCTTCCACCGACAGGGGGGGACCCAGTACTTC.

The chain carries TRBV28 and TRBJ2-1; TRBD2 aligns across 9 bases. Germline V gene data show CDR1 as MDHEN and CDR2 as SYDVKM. This CDR3 region has 14 residues. Trimming at V came to 9 bases and at J to 3 bases, leaving 6 bases not matched to a gene. The CDR3 DNA follows: TGTGCCAGTACGGGTAGCGGGAGCTACAATGAGCAGTTCTTC. As protein: CASTGSGSYNEQFF.

V is TRBV7-2 and J is TRBJ2-1, with TRBD1 matching 8 bases. Germline V CDR1 and CDR2: SGHTA, FQGNSA. CDR3 size: 15 residues. J was trimmed by 4 bases and V by 9 bases; bases with no gene match: 11. The CDR3 DNA reads as TGTGCCAGTGAACTAGACAGGGGTCAATACAATGAGCAGTTCTTC. It translates to CASELDRGQYNEQFF.

V usage is TRBV23-1 and J usage is TRBJ1-2, with TRBD1 identical over 9 bases. TRBV23-1 is an ORF; its function is uncertain. Trimming cost V 2 bases and J 5 bases; bases outside gene matches: 12. The CDR3 has 17 amino acids. DNA of the CDR3: TGCGCCAGCAGTCAAAACGGCAGAAGAGGACAGGGGTATGGCTACACCTTC. It encodes CASSQNGRRGQGYGYTF.